These T cell receptor beta chains were read from a single sample in a study of vaccination and CD4 T cells after COVID-19. Antigens for these TCRs are unknown. One entry per CDR3 protein, called by TCRdb with MiXCR from the PCR reads. This table holds fewer than 5,000 distinct CDR3 sequences, 38% found once. Sample: CD4+ T cells from blood, cultured in vitro. The receptors originated from a human donor who had recovered from COVID-19. The CDR3 runs from the conserved cysteine through the conserved F or W. A D gene is named only where the DNA matches it firmly. The size field is filled for only some rows; it gives once, few, many or a size class.

TRBV6-1	.	TRBJ2-2	medium-sized	TGTGCCAGCAGCCGCATTACATCGCGAAACACCGGGGAGCTGTTTTTT	CASSRITSRNTGELFF
TRBV7-7	.	TRBJ2-2	few	TGTGCTAGCAGCCCGGACAGACCGAACACCGGGGAGCTGTTTTTT	CASSPDRPNTGELFF
TRBV24-1	TRBD2	TRBJ2-3	.	TGTGCCACCGGTAAGACTAGCGGCCCTCATACGCAGTATTTT	CATGKTSGPHTQYF
TRBV18	TRBD1	TRBJ1-6	.	TGTGCCAGCTCACCTTACGAGGACAGGAATTCACCCCTCCACTTT	CASSPYEDRNSPLHF
TRBV6-2/TRBV6-3	TRBD2	TRBJ2-3	few	TGTGCCAGCAAGGGCCAAAGCGGGAGGGCCGTTTCGGATACGCAGTATTTT	CASKGQSGRAVSDTQYF
TRBV7-2	.	TRBJ2-5	.	TGTGCCAGCAGCTTAGCGGGGGCTAACCAAGAGACCCAGTACTTC	CASSLAGANQETQYF
TRBV5-1	.	TRBJ2-7	.	TGCGCCAGCAGCCCTAGGACTGACGAGCAGTACTTC	CASSPRTDEQYF
TRBV5-5	.	TRBJ2-1	.	TGTGCCAGCAGCGTATTACAGGGAGATGAGCAGTTCTTC	CASSVLQGDEQFF
TRBV6-1	.	TRBJ1-1	few	TGTGCCAGCAGTGAAAGGGAGAACACTGAAGCTTTCTTT	CASSERENTEAFF
TRBV6-1	.	TRBJ2-5	.	TGTGCCAGCAGTAGGACGGGTGGGGAGACCCAGTACTTC	CASSRTGGETQYF
TRBV10-3	.	TRBJ1-6	.	TGTGCCATCAACAGGGTGGGTTCACCCCTCCACTTT	CAINRVGSPLHF
TRBV7-6	.	TRBJ1-3	few	TGTGCCAGCAGCTTAGGGGCTTGGGATGGCTCTGGAAACACCATATATTTT	CASSLGAWDGSGNTIYF
TRBV7-8	.	TRBJ2-7	.	TGTGCCAGCAGCCCAGCATGGTGGGGGGGCCTATCCTACGAGCAGTACTTC	CASSPAWWGGLSYEQYF
TRBV19	.	TRBJ2-2	large	TGTGCCAGTAGTGCCGGACCCTTGGGCACCGGGGAGCTGTTTTTT	CASSAGPLGTGELFF
TRBV2	.	TRBJ1-1	.	TGTGCCAGCAGGAGACAGGCTAACACTGAAGCTTTCTTT	CASRRQANTEAFF
TRBV7-8	TRBD2	TRBJ2-1	.	TGTGCCAGCAGCTCGACTAGCGGGATTCTCGGTGAGCAGTTCTTC	CASSSTSGILGEQFF
TRBV7-3	TRBD2	TRBJ2-5	.	TGTGCCAGCAGCTTAGATAGCGGGAACCAAGAGACCCAGTACTTC	CASSLDSGNQETQYF
TRBV4-3	TRBD2	TRBJ2-5	.	TGCGCCAGCAGCCAAGAAATAGCGGGAGCTTCCCCCCCAGAGACCCAGTACTTC	CASSQEIAGASPPETQYF
TRBV2	.	TRBJ2-5	once	TGTGCCAGCTTGAGGTTTCGAGAGACCCAGTACTTC	CASLRFRETQYF
TRBV7-2	.	TRBJ2-3	.	TGTGCCAGCAGCAGCATCCTGAAAACAGATACGCAGTATTTT	CASSSILKTDTQYF
TRBV5-1	.	TRBJ1-1	large	TGCGCCAGCAGCCCCCGGACAGCGAGCACTGAAGCTTTCTTT	CASSPRTASTEAFF
TRBV11-2	TRBD1	TRBJ2-1	.	TGTGCCAGCAGCCCGGACAGGTTCCCCCCCAATGAGCAGTTCTTC	CASSPDRFPPNEQFF